The 11 T cell receptor beta chains below were found in one sample sequenced in a study of graft-versus-host responses after intestinal transplantation. Intraepithelial plus lamina propria lymphocytes were released by processing graft tissue. Only in-frame clones appear in the TCRdb table, and some are missing; sequencing was by immunoSEQ multiplex PCR. The top ten clones hold under 2% of a sample with tens of thousands of clones, roughly 90% of them seen once. The specimen was ileum tissue, collected roughly 390 days after transplant. Receptor source: a human patient who received an intestinal transplant, so some T cells may come from the graft donor.

The CDR3 protein is CAISPQAGDYNEQFF. The CDR3 DNA reads TGTGCCATCAGTCCTCAAGCAGGAGACTACAATGAGCAGTTCTTC. The chain employs TRBV10-3 and TRBJ2-1; the D is unclear. This CDR3 region has 15 residues. Germline CDR1 ENHRY, CDR2 SYGVKD. The V end was cut by 5 bases, the J end by 3 bases, with 14 bases between.

The chain employs TRBV11-2 and TRBJ1-2, with 7 bases fitting TRBD1. The CDR3 sequence is 16 residues long. Germline CDR1 is SGHAT and CDR2 is FQNNGV. V lost 3 bases to trimming and J lost 6 bases; unmatched junction nucleotides: 13. The CDR3 loop is CASSLYQGGVFDGYTF. As DNA, the CDR3 is TGTGCCAGCAGCTTGTATCAGGGGGGTGTATTCGATGGCTACACCTTC.

The chain uses TRBV10-3 and TRBJ2-1, with a tentative D call TRBD1 (6 bases). The CDR3 loop spans 16 amino acids. Trimming stripped 5 bases from V and 3 bases from J, with 17 bases between. Germline-derived CDR1 and CDR2 are ENHRY and SYGVKD. CDR3 in DNA: TGTGCCATCAGTCCTAGCCTCCGGGACAACTACAATGAGCAGTTCTTC. This encodes CAISPSLRDNYNEQFF.

The chain joins TRBV6-6 to TRBJ2-6, with no clear D. Germline V gene lookup returns CDR1 MNHNY and CDR2 SVGAGI (reference sequence). The CDR3 length is 16 residues. V lost 10 bases to trimming and J lost 2 bases, with 18 bases between them. CDR3 nucleotide sequence: TGTGCCACCAACCCGGTAGAACTCGCTGGGGCCAACGTCCTGACTTTC. This gives the protein CATNPVELAGANVLTF.

The chain links TRBV6-1 to TRBJ1-1; D is perhaps TRBD1 (6 bases). Trimming pared 3 bases from V and 7 bases from J, leaving 9 bases between. CDR1 is MNHNS and CDR2 is SASEGT in the germline V gene. There are 12 residues in the CDR3. In nucleotides, the CDR3 is TGTGCCAGCAGTGAGGGGGCTAATGAAGCTTTCTTT. Translation: CASSEGANEAFF.

A note on this clone: The sample holds other DNA sequences that translate to the same CDR3. The rearrangement links TRBV6-4 to TRBJ1-1; possibly TRBD1 for D (6 bases). This CDR3 is 13 amino acids long. Germline V lookup: CDR1 MRHNA, CDR2 SNTAGT. The V end was cut by 4 bases, the J end by 4 bases, with 10 bases between. The CDR3 DNA reads as TGTGCCAGCAGTGCGGGGGCTGGCACTGAAGCTTTCTTT. This encodes CASSAGAGTEAFF.

V usage is TRBV2 and J usage is TRBJ2-5; a possible D gene is TRBD1 (5 bases). Trimming took 6 bases from V and 1 from J, leaving 12 bases between them. In germline, CDR1 is SNHLY, CDR2 FYNNEI. The CDR3 extends over 14 amino acids. The CDR3 loop is CASRVGHIQETQYF. CDR3 coding DNA: TGTGCCAGCAGGGTTGGACATATCCAAGAGACCCAGTACTTC.

The chain employs TRBV6-1 and TRBJ1-5, with TRBD1 as a possible D gene (5 bases). The CDR3 loop spans 15 amino acids. Germline V gene lookup returns CDR1 MNHNS and CDR2 SASEGT. Deletions cut 3 bases from V and 4 bases from J, with 13 bases between. The CDR3 protein is CASSEQAPGNQPQHF. The DNA for the CDR3 is TGTGCCAGCAGTGAGCAGGCGCCAGGGAATCAGCCCCAGCATTTT.

This clone has just a few counts. V gene TRBV6-1 combines with J gene TRBJ2-7, with unresolved D. CDR1 and CDR2 (germline): MNHNS, SASEGT. Trimming cost V 2 bases and J 2 bases, with 13 bases left between them. The CDR3 length is 15 residues. The CDR3 sequence is CASSEQVTPTYEQYF. The DNA for the CDR3 is TGTGCCAGCAGTGAACAGGTTACCCCAACCTACGAGCAGTACTTC.

The chain carries TRBV13 and TRBJ2-3; tentatively, D is TRBD1 or TRBD2 (6 bases each). Germline lookup yields CDR1 PRHDT and CDR2 FYEKMQ (reference sequence). With 0 bases removed from V and 8 bases from J, the gap between germline ends came to 18 bases. The CDR3 totals 16 residues. The CDR3 sequence is CASSLGGGPVQGTQYF. DNA for the CDR3: TGTGCCAGCAGCTTAGGCGGGGGACCGGTACAGGGTACGCAGTATTTT.

The J gene is TRBJ1-2, the V gene TRBV12-5; tentative D call: TRBD1 (5 bases). The V end lost 6 bases, the J end lost 8 bases, and 19 bases lay between the germline ends. Germline V gene lookup returns CDR1 LGHNT and CDR2 FRNRAP. CDR3 size: 14 residues. The CDR3 DNA sequence: TGTGCTAGTGGCACGGCGGGAGGGGCGCGCGGCTACACCTTC. Residues: CASGTAGGARGYTF.